This TCR beta chain was obtained from a study of cytomegalovirus exposure and HLA in healthy donors. Amplification used 60 Vbeta primers and 13 Jbeta primers. TCRdb keeps only in-frame clones here, not all; method: immunoSEQ multiplex PCR. This repertoire includes 20,000 to 25,000 clones. V gave up 5 bases and J gave up 4 bases, with 9 bases separating them. CDR3 size: 12 residues. The germline gives CDR1 SEHNR, CDR2 FQNEAQ (reference sequence). Sequencing was performed on PBMCs. This receptor was taken from a man in his sixties in good health and CMV-seropositive. The chain combines TRBV7-9 with TRBJ2-7, with D hard to call. This chain's CDR3 is CASSGSDYEQYF. In nucleotides, the CDR3 is TGTGCCAGCAGCGGCAGCGATTACGAGCAGTACTTC. The full variable domain, in which reference TRBV7-9 and TRBJ2-7 provide the parts outside the CDR3, is DTGVSQNPRHKITKRGQNVTFRCDPISEHNRLYWYRQTLGQGPEFLTYFQNEAQLEKSRLLSDRFSAERPKGSFSTLEIQRTEQGDSAMYLCASSGSDYEQYFGPGTRLTVT.